The 25 T cell receptor beta chains below all came from one sample that was sequenced in a study of read filtering for tumor transcriptome and immune sequencing. From 300 to 450 ng of RNA, a library with molecular barcoded alpha/delta and beta/gamma adaptors was made. Each CDR3 protein gets one entry after TCRdb re-called the reads with MiXCR. In the table there are some 80,000 distinct CDR3 sequences, around an eighth of which are singletons. The sequenced material came from a population of CD138-negative cells sorted from bone marrow. These receptors came from a donor over 35 with multiple myeloma.

This clonotype was seen many times. This chain's CDR3 is CSAMGAGDGTEAFF. In DNA, the CDR3 is TGCAGTGCGATGGGGGCAGGGGATGGCACTGAAGCTTTCTTT. V and J are TRBV20-1 and TRBJ1-1, with D possibly being TRBD1 (6 bases). Trimming cost V 6 bases and J 4 bases, with 18 bases left between them. The CDR3 has 14 residues. Germline loops: CDR1 DFQATT, CDR2 SNEGSKA (reference sequence).

This clonotype was seen at least ten times. The chain combines TRBV7-2 with TRBJ2-2; D unclear. There are 13 residues in the CDR3. The V and J ends lost 6 bases and 5 bases respectively, with 10 bases between them. The V gene's germline CDR1 is SGHTA and CDR2 FQGNSA. The CDR3 here is CASSQDVTGELFF. CDR3 nucleotides: TGTGCCAGCAGTCAGGACGTGACCGGGGAGCTGTTTTTT.

This clonotype came up many times. This chain links TRBV10-3 with TRBJ2-4; TRBD1 or TRBD2 may be the D gene (5 bases each). Germline V gene sequence: CDR1 ENHRY, CDR2 SYGVKD. The CDR3 has 15 amino acids. The V and J ends lost 11 bases and 2 bases respectively, with 19 bases between them. CDR3 bases: TGTGCCGTCCGGGGAGATGGGGGAACCAAAAACATTCAGTACTTC. This gives the protein CAVRGDGGTKNIQYF.

In its sample, this clonotype was seen many times. V usage is TRBV6-6 and J usage is TRBJ2-7, with TRBD2 identical over 11 bases. The CDR3 has 17 amino acids. V shed 5 bases and J 3 bases; nucleotides not matched to a gene: 12. Germline CDR1 reads MNHNY; CDR2 reads SVGAGI (reference sequence). The chain's CDR3 is CASSGGTSGSIRYEQYF. In DNA, the CDR3 is TGTGCCAGCAGTGGGGGGACTAGCGGTTCGATACGCTACGAGCAGTACTTC.

There are many counts of this clonotype. Germline and junction disagree at one end, which may indicate a read error. The rearrangement uses TRBV7-8 and TRBJ1-1; D is unresolved. Per the germline V gene, CDR1 is SGHVS and CDR2 is FQNEAQ. This CDR3 region has 14 residues. CDR3 DNA: TGTGCCAGCAGCTCGAGGGAGGGTGGAAGTGAAGCTCTCTTT. Its translation is CASSSREGGSEALF.

The chain uses TRBV19 and TRBJ2-1; no definite D call. Trimming pared 4 bases from V and 4 bases from J, leaving 11 bases between. This CDR3 has 14 amino acids. CDR1 LNHDA and CDR2 SQIVND come from the germline V gene (reference sequence). CDR3 in amino acids: CASSKRGNYNEQFF. CDR3 in DNA: TGTGCCAGTAGTAAGCGTGGAAATTACAATGAGCAGTTCTTC.

There are many counts of this clonotype. V usage is TRBV29-1 and J usage is TRBJ2-2; 7 bases map to TRBD2. J was trimmed by 0 bases and V by 4 bases; bases with no gene match: 5. Germline lookup yields CDR1 SQVTM and CDR2 ANQGSEA. This CDR3 is built from 15 residues. CDR3 region: CSVVPSGPNTGELFF. CDR3 nucleotide sequence: TGCAGCGTTGTCCCTAGCGGACCGAACACCGGGGAGCTGTTTTTT.

Concerning this clonotype itself: A read error is possible here, since a much larger clone lies one base away. V gene TRBV5-1 combines with J gene TRBJ2-7; possibly TRBD1 or TRBD2 for D (5 bases each). V lost 4 bases, J lost 2 bases, and 16 bases lay in between. The germline gives CDR1 SGHRS, CDR2 YFSETQ. CDR3 length: 15 residues. Here the CDR3 reads CASSPDGTLAYEQYF. In DNA form, the CDR3 reads TGCGCCAGCAGCCCCGACGGGACGTTAGCCTACGAGCAGTACTTC.

This clonotype was detected many times. The CDR3 nucleotides read TGCGCCAGCGCCGGGGGGGAGGGCCGTGAGCAGTTCTTC. This gives the protein CASAGGEGREQFF. V is TRBV5-1 and J is TRBJ2-1, with 8 positions matching TRBD2. This CDR3 contains 13 residues. In germline, CDR1 is SGHRS, CDR2 YFSETQ. The V and J ends lost 7 bases and 9 bases, in that order; junction bases with no gene match: 9.

This clonotype was seen a handful of times. A read error is possible here, since a much larger clone lies one base away. The J gene is TRBJ1-1, the V gene TRBV7-2; 10 bases map to TRBD1. Germline CDR1 reads SGHTA; CDR2 reads FQGNSA. This CDR3 has 14 amino acids. The CDR3 protein is CASSADRGNTEAVF. The CDR3 nucleotides are TGTGCCAGCAGCGCGGACAGGGGGAACACTGAAGCTGTCTTT.

This clonotype has a count of ten or more. The J gene is TRBJ1-1, the V gene TRBV29-1, with D uncertain. The CDR3 extends over 13 amino acids. Trimming took off 7 bases at V and 0 bases at J, with 12 bases between the two ends. Per germline, CDR1 SQVTM and CDR2 ANQGSEA. DNA of the CDR3: TGCAGCGCCTATCTTGGTTTGAACACTGAAGCTTTCTTT. Translated, it gives CSAYLGLNTEAFF. The variable domain in full, with the rest retrieved from reference TRBV29-1 and TRBJ1-1, is SAVISQKPSRDICQRGTSLTIQCQVDSQVTMMFWYRQQPGQSLTLIATANQGSEATYESGFVIDKFPISRPNLTFSTLTVSNMSPEDSSIYLCSAYLGLNTEAFFGQGTRLTVV.

This clonotype was detected many times. The V gene is TRBV5-1, the J gene TRBJ2-2; a possible D gene is TRBD1 (6 bases). Germline V gene lookup returns CDR1 SGHRS and CDR2 YFSETQ. V lost 7 bases and J 4 bases, leaving 14 bases between the germline ends. CDR3 length: 14 amino acids. The CDR3 DNA reads as TGCGCCAGCGCCTCAGGGGCGGTCACCGGGGAGCTGTTTTTT. This sequence encodes CASASGAVTGELFF.

The sample holds a few counts of this clonotype. The junction departs from germline at one end; a sequencing error may be responsible. The chain recombines TRBV7-9 with TRBJ2-1; TRBD2 matches at 13 bases. Germline assignment: CDR1 SEHNR and CDR2 FQNEAQ (reference sequence). CDR3 length equals 17 residues. The CDR3 DNA reads as TGTGACAGCAGCCCGATACTAGCGGGAGGGTCCTACAATGAGCAGTTCTTC. It encodes CDSSPILAGGSYNEQFF.

This clonotype has at least ten counts. The V gene is TRBV6-6, the J gene TRBJ2-7; 14 bases match TRBD2. Germline loops: CDR1 MNHNY, CDR2 SVGAGI (reference sequence). The V and J ends lost 3 bases and 0 bases, in that order; junction bases with no gene match: 7. CDR3 length equals 18 residues. CDR3: CASSYSGTSGRSSYEQYF. The CDR3 bases are TGTGCCAGCAGTTATTCTGGGACTAGCGGGAGAAGCTCCTACGAGCAGTACTTC.

Comment on this clonotype: Possible read error: a much larger clone is one base away. Without the conserved terminal phenylalanine or tryptophan, this CDR3 likely stems from a read error. The chain carries TRBV10-3 and TRBJ2-7; D uncertain. CDR3 length: 12 amino acids. CDR1 is ENHRY, CDR2 SYGVKD, per germline. Trimming took off 3 bases at V and 4 bases at J, with 7 bases between the two ends. The CDR3 DNA reads TGTGCCATCAGTGACCGCAGGTACGAGCAGTACTAC. Its translation is CAISDRRYEQYY.

The table lists this clonotype with many counts. The V and J genes are TRBV20-1 and TRBJ2-3; TRBD1 aligns across 9 bases. The germline CDR1 and CDR2 sequences are DFQATT and SNEGSKA (reference sequence). With V trimmed by 3 bases and J by 3 bases, 4 bases remained unmatched. This CDR3 comprises 14 residues. CDR3 in DNA: TGCAGTGCTAGTTTACAGGGGGCTACAGATACGCAGTATTTT. The encoded protein is CSASLQGATDTQYF.

This clonotype has at least ten counts. This chain joins TRBV29-1 and TRBJ1-1; D call uncertain. The CDR3 runs 11 residues. The germline gives CDR1 SQVTM, CDR2 ANQGSEA. V dropped 5 bases and J dropped 1 base, with 5 bases sitting between them. Here the CDR3 DNA reads TGCAGCGTTTTGGGGAACACTGAAGCTTTCTTT. It encodes CSVLGNTEAFF.

This clonotype occurred many times. CDR3 residues: CSARSGTYNEQFF. The CDR3 DNA reads as TGCAGTGCCAGAAGTGGGACCTACAATGAGCAGTTCTTC. The chain joins TRBV20-1 to TRBJ2-1; no clear D gene. From germline, CDR1 is DFQATT and CDR2 SNEGSKA (reference sequence). The CDR3 runs 13 residues. V shed 6 bases and J shed 2 bases, with 11 bases lying between them.

This clonotype was detected ten times or more. J is TRBJ2-1 and V is TRBV6-1; 10 nucleotides agree with TRBD2. V dropped 7 bases and J dropped 5; count of bases not matched to a gene: 14. CDR1 MNHNS and CDR2 SASEGT come from the germline V gene. CDR3 length: 17 residues. The CDR3 sequence is CASNFIPGLARDNEQFF. The CDR3 DNA is TGTGCCAGCAATTTCATTCCGGGACTAGCGAGAGACAATGAGCAGTTCTTC.

This clonotype was recorded at least ten times. The J gene is TRBJ1-2, the V gene TRBV6-5; D is undetermined. Trimming pared 5 bases from V and 5 bases from J, leaving 15 bases between. CDR1 MNHEY and CDR2 SVGAGI come from the germline V gene. This CDR3 has 14 amino acids. The CDR3 spells CASSVGFANYGYTF. The CDR3, as DNA: TGTGCCAGCAGTGTCGGGTTTGCCAATTATGGCTACACCTTC.

This clonotype was counted many times. V gene TRBV11-2 combines with J gene TRBJ2-5; 8 bases are a match to TRBD1. V gave up 1 base and J gave up 4 bases; unmatched junction bases: 14. The CDR3 contains 18 residues. Germline CDR1 SGHAT, CDR2 FQNNGV. The CDR3 is CASSLGAGGKNGRETQYF. CDR3 DNA: TGTGCCAGCAGCTTAGGGGCAGGGGGCAAGAATGGGCGAGAGACCCAGTACTTC.

In its sample, this clonotype was seen many times. The chain has TRBV7-3 and TRBJ2-2, with 9 positions matching TRBD1. The J segment lost 7 bases and the V segment lost 4 bases, leaving 10 bases of the junction unmatched. Germline V gene data show CDR1 as SGHTA and CDR2 as FQGTGA. This CDR3 has 16 amino acids. CDR3 nucleotide sequence: TGTGCCAGCAGCTCGACCTCGACAGGGGGAGGCGGGGAGCTGTTTTTT. It encodes CASSSTSTGGGGELFF.

This clonotype was found many times. The chain joins TRBV29-1 to TRBJ2-7; D possibly corresponds to TRBD1 (7 bases). Germline V CDR1 and CDR2: SQVTM, ANQGSEA. V shed 3 bases and J shed 7 bases, with 13 bases lying between them. This CDR3 comprises 12 residues. This CDR3 reads CSVEWRGQEQYF. DNA for the CDR3: TGCAGCGTTGAGTGGAGGGGACAGGAGCAGTACTTC.

The rearrangement links TRBV5-1 to TRBJ2-3; possible D gene TRBD1, 6 bases. There are 16 residues in the CDR3. The V gene's germline CDR1 is SGHRS and CDR2 YFSETQ. The V end lost 4 bases, the J end lost 0 bases, and 15 bases lay between the germline ends. CDR3 DNA sequence: TGCGCCAGCAGCGCCCGACAGGCAGCTAGCACAGATACGCAGTATTTT. Its translation is CASSARQAASTDTQYF. Filled out from reference TRBV5-1 and TRBJ2-3, the complete variable domain reads KAGVTQTPRYLIKTRGQQVTLSCSPISGHRSVSWYQQTPGQGLQFLFEYFSETQRNKGNFPGRFSGRQFSNSRSEMNVSTLELGDSALYLCASSARQAASTDTQYFGPGTRLTVL.

Many counts were recorded for this clonotype. The chain couples TRBV28 to TRBJ2-5; TRBD1 matches at 8 bases. Germline lookup yields CDR1 MDHEN and CDR2 SYDVKM. The CDR3 runs to 18 residues. V lost 4 bases to trimming and J lost 4 bases; unmatched junction nucleotides: 17. The CDR3 loop is CASSSFHPTGERLETQYF. The CDR3 DNA follows: TGTGCCAGCAGTTCCTTCCACCCGACAGGGGAGAGGTTAGAGACCCAGTACTTC.